This record covers a single T cell receptor (beta chain). As yet, its antigen is unknown. Trimming cost V 7 bases and J 4 bases, with 14 bases left between them. The CDR3 covers 14 residues. CDR1 is LNHDA, CDR2 SQIVND, per germline (reference sequence). This sample is part of a study of shared clonotypes between healthy human individuals. Study summary: Donors were a couple of women and three men aged 18 to 49.

The table came from immunoSEQ multiplex PCR; TCRdb's copy has only in-frame clones and leaves some out. Of about 1 million clones listed, 60% to 80% are singletons. Points from the study as a whole: Large sequencing depth failed to make sorted-subset sequencing complete, rarefaction showed.

J is TRBJ1-3 and V is TRBV19; D is possibly TRBD1 (5 bases). The sequencing input was memory CD4+ T cells sorted from blood. Subset specified: CD45RA-negative fraction. The TCR originated in a young man in good health. The CDR3 DNA reads TGTGCCAGTAAGGTCGAGGGGACGGGAAACACCATATATTTT. Protein product: CASKVEGTGNTIYF.